The present entry profiles one T cell receptor beta chain with its context. What it binds is unknown. The germline V gene has CDR1 SGHRS and CDR2 YFSETQ. CDR3 length: 15 amino acids. With 4 bases removed from V and 0 bases from J, the gap between germline ends came to 11 bases. The sample comes from a study of cytomegalovirus exposure and HLA in healthy donors. Researchers ran the PCR with 60 Vbeta and 13 Jbeta primers. This table comes from immunoSEQ multiplex PCR, and its TCRdb copy is limited to in-frame clones, with some not included. The data contain approximately 100,000 clones, approximately 85% of them singletons. Study outcomes and limitations: Differences between HLA loci emerged in a later analysis of TCR association rates, with DRB1 most and HLA-C fewest. Among TCR beta chains, those listed as cytomegalovirus-associated numbered fewer than 200.

The sample taken for sequencing was PBMCs. The chain employs TRBV5-1 and TRBJ2-1, with D uncertain. This TCR was sampled from a man aged 30 to 39 in good health and CMV-seronegative. CDR3 residues: CASSLDGSSYNEQFF. The CDR3 coding sequence is TGCGCCAGCAGCCTAGACGGTAGCTCCTACAATGAGCAGTTCTTC.